Following are 12 T cell receptor beta chains from one sample sequenced in a study of Graves' ophthalmopathy and Graves' hyperthyroidism. Amplification of TCR beta CDR3 regions used RNA transcripts. RT-PCR was first run with HTBI primers, then multiplex PCR in a second round. MiXCR was run by TCRdb on the multiplex PCR reads, yielding one entry per CDR3 protein. The table has 300,000 or so distinct CDR3 sequences, roughly 15% seen once. The sequenced sample was peripheral blood. These receptors were taken from an adult man with Graves' ophthalmopathy.

In its sample, this clonotype was seen many times. The gene calls are TRBV5-6 and TRBJ1-1; D unresolved. The CDR3 has 14 residues. Germline CDR1 SGHDT, CDR2 YYEEEE. V was clipped by 3 bases and J by 1 base, with 10 bases between them. CDR3 sequence (DNA): TGTGCCAGCAGCTGGAGGCCCGGGAACACTGAAGCTTTCTTT. Translation: CASSWRPGNTEAFF.

This clonotype has ten or more counts. The rearrangement joins TRBV29-1 to TRBJ1-2; D remains ambiguous. This CDR3 contains 12 residues. The germline gives CDR1 SQVTM, CDR2 ANQGSEA. V lost 3 bases, J lost 4 bases, and 9 bases lay in between. The CDR3 here is CSVESDVYGYTF. The CDR3, as DNA: TGCAGCGTTGAGAGTGACGTCTATGGCTACACCTTC.

This clonotype was counted many times. The V and J genes are TRBV6-2 or TRBV6-3 and TRBJ1-1, with D possibly TRBD1 on 5 matching bases. V lost 11 bases, J lost 4 bases, and 20 bases lay in between. This CDR3 spans 14 amino acids. Germline CDR1 and CDR2: MNHEY and SVGEGT. The CDR3 bases are TGTGCCTGCATGTGGGGCGCCGGTTCCACTGAAGCTTTCTTT. Amino acid sequence: CACMWGAGSTEAFF.

In this sample, this clonotype turned up many times. V gene TRBV7-2 combines with J gene TRBJ1-6, with D possibly being TRBD1 (6 bases). V lost 5 bases, J lost 7 bases, and 15 bases lay in between. The CDR3 length is 15 residues. CDR1 and CDR2 (germline): SGHTA, FQGNSA. This CDR3 reads CASSLQTGTNSPLHF. The CDR3 nucleotides are TGTGCCAGCAGCCTACAGACAGGAACGAATTCACCCCTCCACTTT.

There are many counts of this clonotype. The rearrangement links TRBV11-1 to TRBJ2-5, with 8 positions matching TRBD1. CDR3 length: 16 residues. Trimming at V came to 4 bases and at J to 0 bases, leaving 7 bases not matched to a gene. Germline V lookup: CDR1 SGHAT, CDR2 FQDESV (reference sequence). CDR3 in amino acids: CASSSRDRIYQETQYF. The CDR3, as DNA: TGTGCCAGCAGCTCCCGGGACAGGATCTACCAAGAGACCCAGTACTTC.

This clonotype showed up many times. The gene calls are TRBV19 and TRBJ1-5; no clear D gene. V was cut by 1 base and J by 2 bases, with 9 bases left in between. Germline-derived CDR1 and CDR2 are LNHDA and SQIVND (reference sequence). This CDR3 region has 15 residues. CDR3 in DNA: TGTGCCAGTAGTATAGGATCCTGGGGCAATCAGCCCCAGCATTTT. This sequence encodes CASSIGSWGNQPQHF.

The J gene is TRBJ1-6, the V gene TRBV11-2; D gene unclear. The germline CDR1 and CDR2 sequences are SGHAT and FQNNGV. This CDR3 has 14 amino acids. V was pared by 3 bases and J by 10 bases, with 13 bases between. The CDR3 is CASSLVLGQSPLHF. CDR3 bases: TGTGCCAGCAGCTTGGTTCTGGGTCAGTCACCCCTCCACTTT.

There are many counts of this clonotype. This rearrangement joins TRBV19 to TRBJ1-1; a possible D gene is TRBD1 (5 bases). The length of the CDR3 is 13 residues. Between the trimmed V and J ends, which lost 8 bases and 0 bases, there was a span of 10 bases. CDR1 and CDR2 from the germline V gene are LNHDA and SQIVND (reference sequence). This chain's CDR3 is CASRWGLNTEAFF. The CDR3 DNA reads TGTGCCAGTCGGTGGGGCTTGAACACTGAAGCTTTCTTT.

The chain carries TRBV20-1 and TRBJ1-6, with D perhaps TRBD1 (5 bases). The CDR3 runs 13 residues. The germline gives CDR1 DFQATT, CDR2 SNEGSKA (reference sequence). The ends were cut back, 3 bases at V and 10 bases at J, with 13 bases in the middle. The CDR3 loop reads CSARESGGSPLHF. For the CDR3, the DNA is TGCAGTGCTAGGGAATCGGGGGGATCACCCCTCCACTTT.

This clonotype was recorded many times. The V gene is TRBV11-1, the J gene TRBJ1-3, with unresolved D. Trimming stripped 1 base from V and 0 bases from J, with 10 bases between. Germline CDR1 and CDR2: SGHAT and FQDESV (reference sequence). The CDR3 length is 16 residues. CDR3 nucleotide sequence: TGTGCCAGCAGCTTAGTGGTTCCGAGCTCTGGAAACACCATATATTTT. The encoded protein is CASSLVVPSSGNTIYF.

This clonotype was counted a single time. The chain has TRBV4-1 and TRBJ1-3; no clear D. Germline V lookup: CDR1 MGHRA, CDR2 YSYEKL. The V gene lost 3 bases and the J gene lost 4 bases, with 7 bases spanning the gap. CDR3 length: 13 amino acids. The CDR3 coding sequence is TGCGCCAGCAGCCAGCCAGGCGGAAACACCATATATTTT. Protein: CASSQPGGNTIYF.

This clonotype was found many times. The chain is built from TRBV6-1 and TRBJ2-7; 7 bases line up with TRBD2. Germline values: CDR1 MNHNS, CDR2 SASEGT. After removal of 5 bases from V and 2 bases from J, the junction contained 6 bases not matched to a gene. The length of the CDR3 is 14 residues. CDR3 DNA: TGTGCCAGCAGTAGTCCCAGCGGGGCCTACGAGCAGTACTTC. As protein: CASSSPSGAYEQYF.